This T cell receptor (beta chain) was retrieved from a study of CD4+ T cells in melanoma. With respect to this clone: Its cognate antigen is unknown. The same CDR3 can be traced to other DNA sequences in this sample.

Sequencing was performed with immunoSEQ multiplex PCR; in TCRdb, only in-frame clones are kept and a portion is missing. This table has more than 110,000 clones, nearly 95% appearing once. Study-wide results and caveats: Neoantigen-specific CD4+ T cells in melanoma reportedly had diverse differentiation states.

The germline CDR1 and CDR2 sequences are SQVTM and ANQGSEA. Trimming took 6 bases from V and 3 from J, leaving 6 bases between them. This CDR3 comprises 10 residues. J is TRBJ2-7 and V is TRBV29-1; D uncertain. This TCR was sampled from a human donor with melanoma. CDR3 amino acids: CSVRDYEQYF. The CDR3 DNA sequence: TGCAGCGTGAGAGACTACGAGCAGTACTTC.